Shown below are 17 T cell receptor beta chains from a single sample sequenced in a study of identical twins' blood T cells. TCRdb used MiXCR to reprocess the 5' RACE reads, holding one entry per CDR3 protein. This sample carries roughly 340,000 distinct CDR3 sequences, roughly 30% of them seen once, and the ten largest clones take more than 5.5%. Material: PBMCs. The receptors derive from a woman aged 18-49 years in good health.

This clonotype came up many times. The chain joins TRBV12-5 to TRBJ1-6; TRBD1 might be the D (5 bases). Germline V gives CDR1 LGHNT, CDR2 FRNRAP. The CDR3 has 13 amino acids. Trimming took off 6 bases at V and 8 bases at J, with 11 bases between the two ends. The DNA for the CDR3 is TGTGCTAGTGGGGGGGGTCGGTATTCACCCCTCCACTTT. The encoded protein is CASGGGRYSPLHF.

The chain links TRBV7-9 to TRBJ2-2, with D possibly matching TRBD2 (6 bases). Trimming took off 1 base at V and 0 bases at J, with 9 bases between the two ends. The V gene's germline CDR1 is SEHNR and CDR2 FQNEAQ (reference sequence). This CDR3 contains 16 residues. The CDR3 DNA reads TGTGCCAGCAGCTTAGTCCTAGCGACGAACACCGGGGAGCTGTTTTTT. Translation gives CASSLVLATNTGELFF.

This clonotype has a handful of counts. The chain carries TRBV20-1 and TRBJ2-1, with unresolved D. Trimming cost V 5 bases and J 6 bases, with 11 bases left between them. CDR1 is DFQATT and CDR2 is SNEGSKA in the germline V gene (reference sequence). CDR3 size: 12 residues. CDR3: CSAPDGFNEQFF. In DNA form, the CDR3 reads TGCAGTGCTCCGGACGGGTTCAATGAGCAGTTCTTC.

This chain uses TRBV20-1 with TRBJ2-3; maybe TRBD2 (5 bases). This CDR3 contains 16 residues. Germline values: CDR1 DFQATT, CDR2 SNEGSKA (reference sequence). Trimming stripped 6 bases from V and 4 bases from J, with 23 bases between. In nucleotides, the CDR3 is TGCAGTGCAACGGGGTATACTAGTGATTCCCCAGATACGCAGTATTTT. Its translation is CSATGYTSDSPDTQYF.

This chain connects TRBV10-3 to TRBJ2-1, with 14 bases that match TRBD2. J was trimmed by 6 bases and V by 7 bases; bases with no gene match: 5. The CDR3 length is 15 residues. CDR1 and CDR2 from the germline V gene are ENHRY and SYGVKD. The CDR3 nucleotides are TGTGCCATCACCCCAGGGACTAGCGGGAGCAATGAGCAGTTCTTC. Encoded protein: CAITPGTSGSNEQFF.

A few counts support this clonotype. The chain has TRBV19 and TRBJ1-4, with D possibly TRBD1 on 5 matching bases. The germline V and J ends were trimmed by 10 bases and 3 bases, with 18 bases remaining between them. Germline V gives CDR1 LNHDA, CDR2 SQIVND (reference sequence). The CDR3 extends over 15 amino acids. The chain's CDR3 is CATRRYGTANEKLFF. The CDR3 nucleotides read TGTGCCACCCGGCGGTATGGGACGGCTAATGAAAAACTGTTTTTT.

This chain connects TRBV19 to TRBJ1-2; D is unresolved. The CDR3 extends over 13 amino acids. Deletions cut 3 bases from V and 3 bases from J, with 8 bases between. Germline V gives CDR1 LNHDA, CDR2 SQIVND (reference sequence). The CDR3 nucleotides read TGTGCCAGTAGTATCCAGGTTTACTATGGCTACACCTTC. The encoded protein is CASSIQVYYGYTF.

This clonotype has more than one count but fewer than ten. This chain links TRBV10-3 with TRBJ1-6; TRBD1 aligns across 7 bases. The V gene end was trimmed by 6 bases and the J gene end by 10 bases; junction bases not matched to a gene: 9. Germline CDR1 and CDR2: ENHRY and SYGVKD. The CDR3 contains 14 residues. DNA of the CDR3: TGTGCCATCAGCCCGGACAGGTTGGAATCACCCCTCCACTTT. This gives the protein CAISPDRLESPLHF.

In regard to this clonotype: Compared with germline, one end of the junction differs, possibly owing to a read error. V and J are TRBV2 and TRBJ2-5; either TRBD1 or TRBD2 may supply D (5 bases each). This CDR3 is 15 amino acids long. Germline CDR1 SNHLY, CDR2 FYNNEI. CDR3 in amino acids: CASSDLGAGWETRYF. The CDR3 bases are TGTGCCAGCAGTGATTTAGGGGCGGGTTGGGAGACCCGGTACTTC.

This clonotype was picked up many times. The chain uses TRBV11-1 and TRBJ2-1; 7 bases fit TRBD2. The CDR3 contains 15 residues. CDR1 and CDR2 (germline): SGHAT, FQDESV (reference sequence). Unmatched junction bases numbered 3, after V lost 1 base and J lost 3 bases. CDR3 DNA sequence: TGTGCCAGCAGCTTAGGCCGGGGGGACTACAATGAGCAGTTCTTC. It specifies CASSLGRGDYNEQFF.

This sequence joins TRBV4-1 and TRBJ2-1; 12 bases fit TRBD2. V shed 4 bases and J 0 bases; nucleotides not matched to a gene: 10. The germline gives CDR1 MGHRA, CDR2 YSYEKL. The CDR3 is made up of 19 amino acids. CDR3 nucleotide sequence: TGCGCCAGCAGCCTTAGACTAGCGGGGGCCCTCTTCTCCTACAATGAGCAGTTCTTC. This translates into CASSLRLAGALFSYNEQFF.

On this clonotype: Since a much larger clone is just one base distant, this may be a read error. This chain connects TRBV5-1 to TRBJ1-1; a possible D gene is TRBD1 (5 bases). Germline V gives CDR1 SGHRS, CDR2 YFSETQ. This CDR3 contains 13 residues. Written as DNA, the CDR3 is TGCACCAGCCGTCAGGGCGAGAACACTGAAGCTTTCTTT. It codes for CTSRQGENTEAFF.

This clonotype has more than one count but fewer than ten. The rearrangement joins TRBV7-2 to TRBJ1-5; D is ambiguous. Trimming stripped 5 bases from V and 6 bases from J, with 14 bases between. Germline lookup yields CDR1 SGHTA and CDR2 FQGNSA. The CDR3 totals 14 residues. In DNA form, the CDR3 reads TGTGCCAGCAGCCGGAATAGCGCTGGTCAGCCCCAGCATTTT. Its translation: CASSRNSAGQPQHF.

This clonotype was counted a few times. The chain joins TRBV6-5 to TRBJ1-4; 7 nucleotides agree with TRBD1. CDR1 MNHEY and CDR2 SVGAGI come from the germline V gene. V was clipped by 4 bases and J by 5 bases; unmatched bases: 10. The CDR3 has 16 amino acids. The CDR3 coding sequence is TGTGCCAGCAGTTCACTGGGGACAGCTCCAAATGAAAAACTGTTTTTT. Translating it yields CASSSLGTAPNEKLFF.

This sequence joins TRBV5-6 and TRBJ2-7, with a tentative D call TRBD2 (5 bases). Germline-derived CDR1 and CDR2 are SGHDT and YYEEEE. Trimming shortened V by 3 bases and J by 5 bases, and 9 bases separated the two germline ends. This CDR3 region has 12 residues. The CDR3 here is CASSSERDEQYF. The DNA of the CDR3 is TGTGCCAGCAGCTCTGAGAGGGACGAGCAGTACTTC.

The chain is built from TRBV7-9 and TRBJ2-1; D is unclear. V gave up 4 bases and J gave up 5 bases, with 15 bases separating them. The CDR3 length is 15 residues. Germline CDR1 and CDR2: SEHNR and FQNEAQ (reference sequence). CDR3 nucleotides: TGTGCCAGCAGCTCTCGGACCCAAGGCAACAATGAGCAGTTCTTC. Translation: CASSSRTQGNNEQFF. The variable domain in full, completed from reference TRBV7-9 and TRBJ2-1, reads DTGVSQNPRHKITKRGQNVTFRCDPISEHNRLYWYRQTLGQGPEFLTYFQNEAQLEKSRLLSDRFSAERPKGSFSTLEIQRTEQGDSAMYLCASSSRTQGNNEQFFGPGTRLTVL.

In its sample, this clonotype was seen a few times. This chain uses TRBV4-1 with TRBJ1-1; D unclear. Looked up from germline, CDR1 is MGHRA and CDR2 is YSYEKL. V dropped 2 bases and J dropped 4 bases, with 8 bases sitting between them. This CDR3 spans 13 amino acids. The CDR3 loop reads CASSQKGFTEAFF. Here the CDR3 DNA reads TGCGCCAGCAGCCAAAAGGGATTCACTGAAGCTTTCTTT.